This is a list of T cell receptor beta chains from one sample in a study of blood T cell repertoires in COVID-19. Sequencing was performed with immunoSEQ multiplex PCR; in TCRdb, only in-frame clones are kept and a portion is missing. This sample has about 110,000 clones, with roughly 82% found just once. The specimen sequenced was peripheral blood. Every receptor here comes from a woman aged 55-70 years with acute or convalescent COVID-19. The CDR3 runs from the conserved cysteine through the conserved F or W. Each record gives: D gene, clone size, J gene, V gene, CDR3 protein, CDR3 DNA. A D gene is named only where the DNA matches it firmly. Part of the rows lack a size; the others show once, few, many or a class for expanded clones.

. . TRBJ2-3 TRBV7-2 CASSLKLSSRGADTQYF TGTGCCAGCAGCTTAAAATTAAGTTCCAGGGGGGCAGATACGCAGTATTTT
TRBD1 once TRBJ1-3 TRBV24-1 CATSVDRGSGNTIYF TGTGCCACCAGTGTGGACAGGGGCAGTGGAAACACCATATATTTT
. . TRBJ2-5 TRBV3-1/TRBV3-2 CASSRAGGETQYF TGTGCCAGCAGCCGTGCCGGGGGTGAGACCCAGTACTTC
TRBD1 . TRBJ2-7 TRBV7-9 CASSLDRALREQYF TGTGCCAGCAGCTTGGACAGGGCCCTACGCGAGCAGTACTTC
. . TRBJ2-1 TRBV11-3 CASSLLVRVFF TGTGCCAGCAGCTTATTAGTTAGAGTGTTCTTC
TRBD2 once TRBJ2-3 TRBV4-3 CASSQGPGGLDTDTQYF TGCGCCAGCAGCCAAGGGCCGGGGGGGCTGGACACAGATACGCAGTATTTT
. . TRBJ1-2 TRBV7-9 CASSFVAEGYTF TGTGCCAGCAGCTTCGTCGCGGAAGGCTACACCTTC
. . TRBJ2-6 TRBV6-5 CASSYGPGANVLTF TGTGCCAGCAGTTACGGGCCTGGGGCCAACGTCCTGACTTTC
. . TRBJ1-5 TRBV3-1/TRBV3-2 CASSQDTEPQHF TGTGCCAGCAGCCAAGATACAGAGCCCCAGCATTTT
. . TRBJ1-2 TRBV4-3 CASSQDASGYTF TGCGCCAGCAGCCAAGATGCGAGCGGCTACACCTTC
TRBD1 . TRBJ2-7 TRBV7-3 CASSPGQGYEQYF TGTGCCAGCAGCCCGGGACAGGGGTACGAGCAGTACTTC
TRBD1 . TRBJ2-7 TRBV2 CASSDWSGTDEQYF TGTGCCAGCAGTGATTGGTCCGGGACAGACGAGCAGTACTTC
TRBD1 . TRBJ1-6 TRBV19 CASLPGQGLAPLHF TGTGCCAGTCTTCCGGGACAGGGTTTAGCACCCCTCCACTTT
. few TRBJ1-6 TRBV21-1 CASSKRTGSQRGPNSPLHF TGTGCCAGCAGCAAGCGGACAGGGAGTCAAAGGGGTCCTAATTCACCCCTCCACTTT
TRBD1 . TRBJ2-2 TRBV11-2 CASSLQDRGEDTGELFF TGTGCCAGCAGCCTCCAAGACAGGGGAGAAGACACCGGGGAGCTGTTTTTT
. . TRBJ2-7 TRBV5-1 CASSLVSPRDEQYF TGCGCCAGCAGCCTCGTATCTCCCAGGGACGAGCAGTACTTC
. . TRBJ1-6 TRBV5-6 CASSLSGRGYDNSPLHF TGTGCCAGCAGCTTGTCGGGGAGGGGATACGATAATTCACCCCTCCACTTT
TRBD1 . TRBJ2-7 TRBV28 CASRLQGADEQYF TGTGCCAGCCGATTACAGGGGGCGGACGAGCAGTACTTC
. few TRBJ2-7 TRBV7-9 CASSFGATGMEYEQYF TGTGCCAGCAGCTTCGGAGCCACAGGGATGGAGTACGAGCAGTACTTC
. . TRBJ1-3 TRBV5-1 CASSLAGATGGGNTIYF TGCGCCAGCAGCTTGGCTGGGGCAACGGGCGGTGGAAACACCATATATTTT
TRBD2 . TRBJ2-1 TRBV5-4 CASSLYRGDYNEQFF TGTGCCAGCAGCTTGTATCGGGGGGACTACAATGAGCAGTTCTTC
TRBD1 once TRBJ2-5 TRBV5-1 CASRTTTGNEETQYF TGCGCCAGCAGGACTACGACAGGGAACGAGGAGACCCAGTACTTC
. . TRBJ1-2 TRBV29-1 CSVEEVQGGGYTF TGCAGCGTTGAAGAGGTACAGGGTGGCGGCTACACCTTC
. once TRBJ1-6 TRBV14 CASSQRGRLTLHF TGTGCCAGCAGCCAAAGGGGAAGGTTGACCCTCCACTTT
. . TRBJ1-1 TRBV10-3 CAIGPNTEAFF TGTGCCATCGGGCCGAACACTGAAGCTTTCTTT
TRBD1 . TRBJ1-2 TRBV9 CASSVSDRDNYGYTF TGTGCCAGCAGCGTTTCGGACAGGGACAACTATGGCTACACCTTC
. . TRBJ1-3 TRBV9 CASSPQGIKSGNTIYF TGTGCCAGCAGCCCTCAGGGGATTAAATCTGGAAACACCATATATTTT
. medium-sized TRBJ2-5 TRBV2 CASSEALGPQETQYF TGTGCCAGCAGTGAAGCCCTAGGTCCCCAAGAGACCCAGTACTTC
TRBD1 few TRBJ1-5 TRBV28 CASSFGARGRDQPQHF TGTGCCAGCAGTTTCGGTGCCAGGGGGCGAGATCAGCCCCAGCATTTT
. . TRBJ1-5 TRBV6-2/TRBV6-3 CASSLEHRANNQPQHF TGTGCCAGCAGTCTTGAGCACAGGGCGAACAATCAGCCCCAGCATTTT
. . TRBJ2-7 TRBV11-2 CASSLGVAELYEQYF TGTGCCAGCAGCTTAGGGGTAGCGGAATTGTACGAGCAGTACTTC
. . TRBJ2-3 TRBV21-1 CASSNLSTDTQYF TGTGCCAGCAGCAACCTCAGCACAGATACGCAGTATTTT
TRBD2 . TRBJ2-7 TRBV5-1 CASSLAGLSYEQYF TGCGCCAGCAGCCTAGCGGGGCTCTCCTACGAGCAGTACTTC
TRBD1 . TRBJ2-5 TRBV4-1 CASSQPPGQGWETQYF TGCGCCAGCAGCCAACCACCGGGACAGGGATGGGAGACCCAGTACTTC
TRBD2 . TRBJ2-5 TRBV18 CASSPPGGAQGETQYF TGTGCCAGCTCACCACCCGGGGGGGCGCAGGGAGAGACCCAGTACTTC
. . TRBJ2-4 TRBV28 CASSLSSSLRDLQIQYF TGTGCCAGCAGTTTGAGTTCGAGTTTGAGGGACTTACAAATTCAGTACTTC
. . TRBJ1-2 TRBV7-2 CASSLERRGYTF TGTGCCAGCAGCTTAGAGCGACGAGGCTACACCTTC
. . TRBJ1-1 TRBV7-2 CASSLSDTEAFF TGTGCCAGCAGCTTATCGGACACTGAAGCTTTCTTT
TRBD1 . TRBJ2-3 TRBV7-9 CASSPNKDRGTDTQYF TGTGCCAGCAGCCCCAATAAAGACAGGGGAACAGATACGCAGTATTTT
TRBD1 . TRBJ2-2 TRBV24-1 CATRGTGGYPNGELFF TGTGCCACCCGGGGGACAGGGGGATATCCCAACGGGGAGCTGTTTTTT
. . TRBJ1-6 TRBV10-3 CAIKSGREGDSPLHF TGTGCCATCAAGTCCGGCAGGGAAGGGGATTCACCCCTCCACTTT
. . TRBJ1-5 TRBV6-5 CASSYSPFGVQPQHF TGTGCCAGCAGTTACTCGCCTTTCGGGGTTCAGCCCCAGCATTTT
TRBD1 . TRBJ1-1 TRBV12-5 CASAPHWGQAGRTEAFF TGTGCTAGTGCCCCCCATTGGGGACAGGCAGGACGAACTGAAGCTTTCTTT
. few TRBJ1-2 TRBV19 CASSMRPGEGYTF TGTGCCAGTAGTATGAGGCCGGGGGAGGGCTACACCTTC
TRBD1 . TRBJ2-7 TRBV13 CASSLQGARYEQYF TGTGCCAGCAGCTTACAGGGGGCGCGTTACGAGCAGTACTTC
. once TRBJ2-5 TRBV7-2 CASSLELEETQYF TGTGCCAGCAGCTTAGAACTAGAAGAGACCCAGTACTTC
TRBD1 . TRBJ1-1 TRBV5-1 CASSIDRGQAFF TGCGCCAGCAGCATAGACAGGGGGCAAGCTTTCTTT
TRBD1 . TRBJ2-1 TRBV24-1 CATSGQGWDEQFF TGTGCCACCAGCGGACAGGGTTGGGATGAGCAGTTCTTC
TRBD1 few TRBJ2-3 TRBV28 CASSFEQGYTQYF TGTGCCAGCAGTTTTGAACAGGGGTATACGCAGTATTTT
. . TRBJ2-5 TRBV7-6 CASSPDPRVRETQYF TGTGCCAGCAGCCCAGACCCCCGGGTGCGGGAGACCCAGTACTTC
. few TRBJ1-5 TRBV28 CASRGIGTPSNQPQHF TGTGCCAGCAGGGGGATCGGGACACCTAGCAATCAGCCCCAGCATTTT
. once TRBJ2-7 TRBV7-9 CASSLNQGSYEQYF TGTGCCAGCAGCTTGAATCAGGGGAGCTACGAGCAGTACTTC
. . TRBJ2-5 TRBV11-3 CASSLEGRAGETQYF TGTGCCAGCAGCTTAGAAGGCAGGGCAGGGGAGACCCAGTACTTC
TRBD1 . TRBJ1-1 TRBV2 CASSGQGALSEAFF TGTGCCAGCAGTGGGCAGGGGGCGCTTAGTGAAGCTTTCTTT